What follows is one TCR beta chain and its context. Its antigen is undetermined. These data come from a study of T cell responses to AZD1222 COVID-19 vaccine. General observations from the study: Only a handful of AZD1222 recipients, more than five in all, had baseline seropositivity. The peak T cell response came first, and repertoires were sampled only after it.

Germline-derived CDR1 and CDR2 are MGHRA and YSYEKL. The V end lost 2 bases, the J end lost 0 bases, and 14 bases lay between the germline ends. This CDR3 is 17 amino acids long. Produced via immunoSEQ multiplex PCR; TCRdb's table is partial and in-frame only. The sample records approximately 140,000 clones, 75% to 95% being singletons. Researchers grouped second doses given at about 4 or about 12 weeks into one pool. The sequence was obtained from an adult who received the AZD1222 COVID-19 vaccine. The V gene is TRBV4-1, the J gene TRBJ1-3; D is perhaps TRBD1 (5 bases). The source material was peripheral blood, sampled 28 days after the second AZD1222 dose. The CDR3 DNA reads as TGCGCCAGCAGCCAACTACGCGACAGTAGCTCTGGAAACACCATATATTTT. As protein: CASSQLRDSSSGNTIYF.